The 21 T cell receptor beta chains below were found in one sample sequenced in a study of glioma-infiltrating T cells after dendritic cell vaccination. Documented time point: after dendritic cell vaccination, including at tumor progression/relapse. This table comes from immunoSEQ multiplex PCR, and its TCRdb copy is limited to in-frame clones, with some not included. The profile shows 85,000 to 100,000 clones, 75% to 90% of them singletons. The sample in question was blood, obtained after dendritic cell vaccination. The receptor set was obtained from a human donor with glioblastoma.

This clone was seen more than once but under ten times. The V and J genes are TRBV19 and TRBJ2-2; 10 bases fit TRBD1. Per the germline V gene, CDR1 is LNHDA and CDR2 is SQIVND (reference sequence). The CDR3 totals 14 residues. V lost 8 bases, J lost 6 bases, and 6 bases stayed unmatched. The CDR3 nucleotides read TGTGCCAGTGTCCCGGGACAGGGGCCCGGGGAGCTGTTTTTT. Its translation is CASVPGQGPGELFF.

This clone was seen only once. The rearrangement links TRBV2 to TRBJ2-5; TRBD1 is a possible D gene (6 bases). The CDR3 spans 13 residues. Germline CDR1 is SNHLY and CDR2 is FYNNEI. Trimming shortened V by 6 bases and J by 5 bases, and 13 bases separated the two germline ends. The CDR3 is CASSRGLRETQYF. In DNA, the CDR3 is TGTGCCAGCAGCAGGGGTCTGAGGGAGACCCAGTACTTC. Drawing the rest from reference TRBV2 and TRBJ2-5, the complete variable domain is EPEVTQTPSHQVTQMGQEVILRCVPISNHLYFYWYRQILGQKVEFLVSFYNNEISEKSEIFDDQFSVERPDGSNFTLKIRSTKLEDSAMYFCASSRGLRETQYFGPGTRLLVL.

Concerning this clone: At the DNA level, this CDR3 is encoded by other sequences in the same sample as well. The genes are TRBV6-1 and TRBJ1-1, with 11 positions matching TRBD1. The J segment lost 5 bases and the V segment lost 3 bases, leaving 5 bases of the junction unmatched. The CDR3 runs 15 residues. Germline CDR1 MNHNS, CDR2 SASEGT. The CDR3: CASSEAGTGGTEAFF. The CDR3 nucleotides read TGTGCCAGCAGTGAGGCCGGGACAGGGGGAACTGAAGCTTTCTTT.

In this sample, this clone turned up many times. The chain is built from TRBV10-3 and TRBJ1-2, with 9 nucleotides matching TRBD1. Per the germline V gene, CDR1 is ENHRY and CDR2 is SYGVKD. With 2 bases clipped from V and 3 bases from J, the junction kept 4 bases outside the gene matches. The CDR3 sequence is 15 residues long. The CDR3 loop is CAISEGTGLYYGYTF. Written as DNA, the CDR3 is TGTGCCATCAGTGAGGGGACAGGGTTGTACTATGGCTACACCTTC.

The chain joins TRBV5-1 to TRBJ2-2; D may be TRBD2 (6 bases). The CDR3 is made up of 16 amino acids. Germline V gives CDR1 SGHRS, CDR2 YFSETQ. Trimming took 4 bases from V and 4 from J, leaving 17 bases between them. The CDR3 here is CASSQGLAGSTGELFF. The DNA of the CDR3 is TGCGCCAGCAGCCAGGGACTCGCGGGAAGCACCGGGGAGCTGTTTTTT.

V usage is TRBV9 and J usage is TRBJ1-3; TRBD1 agrees at 9 bases. Germline V gene lookup returns CDR1 SGDLS and CDR2 YYNGEE. With 4 bases clipped from V and 2 bases from J, the junction kept 10 bases outside the gene matches. The CDR3 runs to 17 residues. CDR3 nucleotides: TGTGCCAGCAGCTTCACTACAGGGGGCAGCCCTGGAAACACCATATATTTT. Protein sequence: CASSFTTGGSPGNTIYF.

The gene calls are TRBV7-9 and TRBJ2-3; 7 positions agree with TRBD2. CDR3 length: 14 amino acids. The junction had 7 bases not matched to a gene; V was cut back by 6 bases and J by 4 bases. Germline V CDR1 and CDR2: SEHNR, FQNEAQ (reference sequence). Here the CDR3 reads CASSVSGGSDTQYF. The CDR3 DNA reads as TGTGCCAGCAGTGTTTCGGGGGGATCAGATACGCAGTATTTT.

The chain recombines TRBV10-3 with TRBJ1-1, with D possibly matching TRBD1 (5 bases). Between the trimmed V and J ends, which lost 3 bases and 6 bases, there was a span of 11 bases. Germline V gives CDR1 ENHRY, CDR2 SYGVKD. CDR3 length: 13 amino acids. CDR3 in amino acids: CAISEGWGAEAFF. CDR3 sequence (DNA): TGTGCCATCAGTGAAGGGTGGGGCGCTGAAGCTTTCTTT.

V usage is TRBV9 and J usage is TRBJ1-2; 12 nucleotides line up with TRBD1. CDR3 length: 15 amino acids. The germline CDR1 and CDR2 sequences are SGDLS and YYNGEE. V trimming: 3 bases; J trimming: 4 bases; junction bases outside the gene matches: 4. CDR3 nucleotide sequence: TGTGCCAGCAGCGAAGGGACAGGGGGCGCCTATGGCTACACCTTC. It is translated as CASSEGTGGAYGYTF.

This chain uses TRBV21-1 with TRBJ1-1; TRBD1 is the table's D call and was not checked against the DNA. TRBV21-1 constitutes a pseudogene. This CDR3 has 19 amino acids. CDR3 sequence reads: CASSSENRGTGIEDTEAFF. CDR3 DNA: TGTGCCAGCAGCAGTGAGAATAGGGGGACGGGTATAGAGGACACTGAAGCTTTCTTT.

This chain uses TRBV28 with TRBJ2-3, with D unresolved. The CDR3 is 12 residues long. V shed 1 base and J shed 14 bases, with 13 bases lying between them. Looked up from germline, CDR1 is MDHEN and CDR2 is SYDVKM. The CDR3 DNA sequence: TGTGCCAGCAGTTTATCCCTTTCGCGACTGTATTTT. It yields the protein CASSLSLSRLYF.

This rearrangement joins TRBV19 to TRBJ1-1, with D perhaps matching TRBD1 (5 bases). Trimming cost V 8 bases and J 4 bases, with 17 bases left between them. The germline gives CDR1 LNHDA, CDR2 SQIVND (reference sequence). The CDR3 is made up of 14 amino acids. CDR3 nucleotides: TGTGCCAGTTCCGCCTGGAGGGGCGGCACTGAAGCTTTCTTT. Its translation: CASSAWRGGTEAFF.

This clone was observed a few times. This sequence joins TRBV6-1 and TRBJ1-5; D is perhaps TRBD1 (6 bases). The ends were cut back, 3 bases at V and 6 bases at J, with 15 bases in the middle. The V gene's germline CDR1 is MNHNS and CDR2 SASEGT. This CDR3 has 15 residues. DNA for the CDR3: TGTGCCAGCAGTGAGGGTGCAGGGGAAGGTCAGCCCCAGCATTTT. Encoded protein: CASSEGAGEGQPQHF.

This chain connects TRBV6-5 to TRBJ1-2, with D uncertain. CDR3 size: 15 residues. Looked up from germline, CDR1 is MNHEY and CDR2 is SVGAGI. The germline V and J ends were trimmed by 0 bases and 0 bases, with 8 bases remaining between them. The CDR3 spells CASSYSGMANYGYTF. CDR3 DNA sequence: TGTGCCAGCAGTTACTCGGGCATGGCTAACTATGGCTACACCTTC.

V is TRBV29-1 and J is TRBJ1-2; tentative D call: TRBD1 (6 bases). This CDR3 region has 13 residues. Germline CDR1 is SQVTM and CDR2 is ANQGSEA. V lost 4 bases and J lost 5, with 14 bases in between. CDR3 in amino acids: CSVGEGVRYGYTF. In nucleotides, the CDR3 is TGCAGCGTTGGGGAGGGGGTCAGATATGGCTACACCTTC.

This chain uses TRBV6-5 with TRBJ2-3; D unresolved. Germline lookup yields CDR1 MNHEY and CDR2 SVGAGI. The length of the CDR3 is 15 residues. Trimming removed 0 bases from V and 5 bases from J, with 12 bases in between. The CDR3 sequence: CASSYSSQDKDTQYF. The CDR3 DNA reads TGTGCCAGCAGTTACTCGTCCCAGGATAAAGATACGCAGTATTTT.

The rearrangement links TRBV5-1 to TRBJ2-5; weak D call: TRBD1 (6 bases). CDR1 and CDR2 from the germline V gene are SGHRS and YFSETQ. V lost 0 bases and J 0 bases, leaving 9 bases between the germline ends. CDR3 length: 15 residues. As DNA, the CDR3 is TGCGCCAGCAGCTTGGTGGGGACATACCAAGAGACCCAGTACTTC. Translation: CASSLVGTYQETQYF.

Concerning this clone itself: The same CDR3 arises from other DNA sequences in this sample as well. CDR3 sequence reads: CASSFIAGTDAFF. CDR3 nucleotides: TGTGCCAGCAGTTTTATCGCAGGGACAGACGCTTTCTTT. The chain has TRBV7-2 and TRBJ1-1; 7 bases agree with TRBD1. Unmatched junction bases numbered 12, after V lost 6 bases and J lost 11 bases. The CDR3 runs to 13 residues. Germline V gene sequence: CDR1 SGHTA, CDR2 FQGNSA.

V and J are TRBV18 and TRBJ1-1; no clear D. The CDR3 runs 17 residues. Per the germline V gene, CDR1 is KGHSH and CDR2 is LQKENI. The ends were cut back, 2 bases at V and 3 bases at J, with 19 bases in the middle. CDR3 protein: CASSPSAPGAEYTEAFF. CDR3 sequence (DNA): TGTGCCAGCTCACCATCCGCGCCGGGAGCAGAGTACACTGAAGCTTTCTTT.

The chain links TRBV7-8 to TRBJ1-2, with TRBD1 identical over 7 bases. V was clipped by 1 base and J by 3 bases; unmatched bases: 2. The CDR3 covers 14 residues. Looked up from germline, CDR1 is SGHVS and CDR2 is FQNEAQ. Written as DNA, the CDR3 is TGTGCCAGCAGCTTAGACAGGGGACACTATGGCTACACCTTC. Translation gives CASSLDRGHYGYTF.

The chain uses TRBV6-1 and TRBJ1-2, with a weak D call TRBD1 (5 bases). Trimming left V 1 base short and J 4 bases short, with 7 bases between. In germline, CDR1 is MNHNS, CDR2 SASEGT. This CDR3 is 13 amino acids long. In nucleotides, the CDR3 is TGTGCCAGCAGTGAAGGCAGGGTCTATGGCTACACCTTC. Translated, it gives CASSEGRVYGYTF.